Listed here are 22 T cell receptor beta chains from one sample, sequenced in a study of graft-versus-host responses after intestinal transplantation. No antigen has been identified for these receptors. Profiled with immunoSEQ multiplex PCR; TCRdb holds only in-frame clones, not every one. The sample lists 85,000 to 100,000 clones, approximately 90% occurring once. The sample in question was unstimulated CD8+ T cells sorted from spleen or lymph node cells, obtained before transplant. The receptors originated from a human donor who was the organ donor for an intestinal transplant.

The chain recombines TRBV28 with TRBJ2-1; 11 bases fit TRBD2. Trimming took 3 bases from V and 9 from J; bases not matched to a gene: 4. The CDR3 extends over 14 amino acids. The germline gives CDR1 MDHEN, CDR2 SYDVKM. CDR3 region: CASSLWLAGGEQFF. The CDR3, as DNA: TGTGCCAGCAGTTTGTGGCTAGCGGGAGGTGAGCAGTTCTTC.

The DNA of the CDR3 is TGTGCCAGCAGCTTGATAGGGCAGGGGGAGATGAGCACTGAAGCTTTCTTT. Translation: CASSLIGQGEMSTEAFF. The gene calls are TRBV7-8 and TRBJ1-1; 7 bases align to TRBD1. The V segment lost 3 bases and the J segment 4 bases; nucleotides outside the gene matches: 14. The CDR3 is 17 residues long. Germline values: CDR1 SGHVS, CDR2 FQNEAQ.

The CDR3 nucleotides read TGCGCCAGCAGCATGACTAGCGGGAGCTGGGAGACCCAGTACTTC. Translated, it gives CASSMTSGSWETQYF. The genes are TRBV5-1 and TRBJ2-5; TRBD2 agrees at 12 bases. The CDR3 length is 15 residues. CDR1 and CDR2 from the germline V gene are SGHRS and YFSETQ. Trimming cost V 4 bases and J 5 bases; bases outside gene matches: 6.

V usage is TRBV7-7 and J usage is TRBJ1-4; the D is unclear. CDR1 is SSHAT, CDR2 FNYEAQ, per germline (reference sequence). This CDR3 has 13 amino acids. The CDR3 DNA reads TGTGCTAATCCCCAGCAGAGGTATGAAAAACTGTTTTTT. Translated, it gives CANPQQRYEKLFF.

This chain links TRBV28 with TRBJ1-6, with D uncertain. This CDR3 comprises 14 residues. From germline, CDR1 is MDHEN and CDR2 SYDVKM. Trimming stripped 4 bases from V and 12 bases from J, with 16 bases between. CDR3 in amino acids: CASSSLLSLRPLHF. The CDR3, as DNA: TGTGCCAGCAGTTCGCTTTTGAGCCTTCGACCCCTCCACTTT.

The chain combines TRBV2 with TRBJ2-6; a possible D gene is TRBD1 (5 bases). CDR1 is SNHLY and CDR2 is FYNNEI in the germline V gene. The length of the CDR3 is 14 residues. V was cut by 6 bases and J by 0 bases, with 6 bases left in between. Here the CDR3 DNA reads TGTGCCAGCAGGGACAACTCTGGGGCCAACGTCCTGACTTTC. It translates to CASRDNSGANVLTF.

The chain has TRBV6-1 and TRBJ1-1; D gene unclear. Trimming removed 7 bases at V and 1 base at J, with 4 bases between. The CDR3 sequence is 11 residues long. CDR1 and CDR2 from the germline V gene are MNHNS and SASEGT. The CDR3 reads CASIRNTEAFF. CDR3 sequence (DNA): TGTGCCAGCATCCGGAACACTGAAGCTTTCTTT.

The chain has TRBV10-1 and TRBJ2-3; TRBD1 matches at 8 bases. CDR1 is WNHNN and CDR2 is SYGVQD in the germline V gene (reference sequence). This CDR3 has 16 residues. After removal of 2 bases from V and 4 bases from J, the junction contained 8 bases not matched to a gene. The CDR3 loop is CASSEGQGALADTQYF. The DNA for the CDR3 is TGCGCCAGCAGTGAGGGGCAGGGGGCTTTGGCAGATACGCAGTATTTT.

The CDR3 region has the DNA TGCAGCGTTGAACGGGGGGCTGAAGCTTTCTTT. This codes for CSVERGAEAFF. This chain connects TRBV29-1 to TRBJ1-1; D is possibly TRBD1 (5 bases). The germline V and J ends were trimmed by 2 bases and 6 bases, with 7 bases remaining between them. The germline CDR1 and CDR2 sequences are SQVTM and ANQGSEA. The CDR3 runs 11 residues.

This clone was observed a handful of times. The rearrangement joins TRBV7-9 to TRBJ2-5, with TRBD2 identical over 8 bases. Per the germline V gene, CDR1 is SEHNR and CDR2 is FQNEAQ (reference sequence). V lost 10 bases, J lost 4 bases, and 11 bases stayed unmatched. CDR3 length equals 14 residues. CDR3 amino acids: CATQVGGARETQYF. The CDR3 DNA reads TGTGCCACTCAGGTCGGGGGGGCCCGAGAGACCCAGTACTTC.

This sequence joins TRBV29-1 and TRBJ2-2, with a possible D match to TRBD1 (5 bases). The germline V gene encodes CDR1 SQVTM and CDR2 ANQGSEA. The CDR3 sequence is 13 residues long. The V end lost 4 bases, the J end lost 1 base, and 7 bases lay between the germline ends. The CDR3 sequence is CSVGQGNTGELFF. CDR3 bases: TGCAGCGTTGGGCAGGGGAACACCGGGGAGCTGTTTTTT.

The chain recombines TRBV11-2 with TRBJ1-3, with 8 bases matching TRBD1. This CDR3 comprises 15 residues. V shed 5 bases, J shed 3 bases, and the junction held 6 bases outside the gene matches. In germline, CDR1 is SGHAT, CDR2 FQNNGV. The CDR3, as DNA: TGTGCCAGCAGCGCTGCGGACAGGGATGGAAACACCATATATTTT. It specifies CASSAADRDGNTIYF.

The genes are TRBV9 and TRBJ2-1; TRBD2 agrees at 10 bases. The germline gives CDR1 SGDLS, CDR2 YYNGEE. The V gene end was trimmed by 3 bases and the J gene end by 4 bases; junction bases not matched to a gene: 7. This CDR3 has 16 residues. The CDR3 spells CASSDGLAEIYNEQFF. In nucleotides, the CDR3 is TGTGCCAGCAGCGATGGACTAGCGGAGATTTACAATGAGCAGTTCTTC.

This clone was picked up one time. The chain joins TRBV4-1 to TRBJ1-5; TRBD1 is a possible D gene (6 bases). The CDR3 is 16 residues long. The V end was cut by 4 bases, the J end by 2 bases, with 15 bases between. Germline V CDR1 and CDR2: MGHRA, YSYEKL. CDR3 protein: CASSPQGFTGNQPQHF. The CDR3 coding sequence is TGCGCCAGCAGCCCTCAGGGGTTTACTGGCAATCAGCCCCAGCATTTT.

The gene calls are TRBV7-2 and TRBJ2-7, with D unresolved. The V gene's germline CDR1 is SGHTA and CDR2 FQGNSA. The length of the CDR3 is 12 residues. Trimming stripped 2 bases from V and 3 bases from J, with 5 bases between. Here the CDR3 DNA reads TGTGCCAGCAGCTTAACTCTCTACGAGCAGTACTTC. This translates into CASSLTLYEQYF.

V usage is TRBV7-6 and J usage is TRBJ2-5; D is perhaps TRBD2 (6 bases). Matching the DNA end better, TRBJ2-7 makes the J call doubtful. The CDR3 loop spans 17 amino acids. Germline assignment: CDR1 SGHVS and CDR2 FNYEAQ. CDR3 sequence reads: CASSLQVGRDYSYEQYF. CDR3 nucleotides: TGTGCCAGCAGCTTACAGGTGGGGCGGGATTACTCCTACGAGCAGTACTTC.

The CDR3 spells CASRTGLQETQYF. The CDR3 bases are TGTGCCAGCAGAACGGGACTACAAGAGACCCAGTACTTC. The chain carries TRBV6-5 and TRBJ2-5, with 7 bases fitting TRBD2. The germline V gene encodes CDR1 MNHEY and CDR2 SVGAGI. Trimming at V came to 6 bases and at J to 2 bases, leaving 3 bases not matched to a gene. The CDR3 loop spans 13 amino acids.

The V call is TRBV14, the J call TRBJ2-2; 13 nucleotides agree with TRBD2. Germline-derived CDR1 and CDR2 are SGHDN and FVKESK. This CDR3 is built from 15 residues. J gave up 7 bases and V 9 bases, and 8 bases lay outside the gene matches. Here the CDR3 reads CARQLAGGPDGELFF. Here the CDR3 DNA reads TGTGCCAGGCAACTAGCGGGAGGGCCGGACGGGGAGCTGTTTTTT.

CDR3 sequence reads: CASSLSPGGDYGYTF. For the CDR3, the DNA is TGTGCCAGCAGCTTATCGCCGGGGGGCGACTATGGCTACACCTTC. The gene calls are TRBV7-8 and TRBJ1-2, with D possibly being TRBD1 (6 bases). The CDR3 totals 15 residues. Germline V CDR1 and CDR2: SGHVS, FQNEAQ. Deletions cut 2 bases from V and 3 bases from J, with 13 bases between.

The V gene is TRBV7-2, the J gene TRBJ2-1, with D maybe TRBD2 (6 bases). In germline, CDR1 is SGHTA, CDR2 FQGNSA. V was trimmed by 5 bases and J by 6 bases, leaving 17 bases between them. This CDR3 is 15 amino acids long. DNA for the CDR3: TGTGCCAGCAGCCTAGACGGGAGTACTCTCAATGAGCAGTTCTTC. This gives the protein CASSLDGSTLNEQFF.

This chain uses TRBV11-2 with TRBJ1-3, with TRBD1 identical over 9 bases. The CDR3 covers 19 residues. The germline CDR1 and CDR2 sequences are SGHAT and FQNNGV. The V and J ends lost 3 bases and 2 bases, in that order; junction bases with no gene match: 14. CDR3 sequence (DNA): TGTGCCAGCAGCTTCTTTCTTAGGGACAGGGCCGATCCTGGAAACACCATATATTTT. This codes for CASSFFLRDRADPGNTIYF. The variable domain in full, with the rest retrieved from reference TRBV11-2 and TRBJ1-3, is EAGVAQSPRYKIIEKRQSVAFWCNPISGHATLYWYQQILGQGPKLLIQFQNNGVVDDSQLPKDRFSAERLKGVDSTLKIQPAKLEDSAVYLCASSFFLRDRADPGNTIYFGEGSWLTVV.

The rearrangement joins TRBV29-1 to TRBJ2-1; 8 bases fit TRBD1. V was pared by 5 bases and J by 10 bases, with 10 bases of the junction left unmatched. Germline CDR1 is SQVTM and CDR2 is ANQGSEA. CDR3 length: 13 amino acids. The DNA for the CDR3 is TGCAGCGTTCGGTTCAGGGGGCTAAGGGAGCAGTTCTTC. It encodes CSVRFRGLREQFF.